The text below deals with one T cell receptor beta chain. The antigen is not known. The data derive from a study of human thymus T cells. The assay was immunoSEQ multiplex PCR, and TCRdb's table has in-frame clones only and misses some. In the table there are tens of thousands of clones, approximately 95% of which are singletons. Thymus pieces cut out during corrective heart surgery were the tissue that was used. The people who donated were healthy Finnish babies having corrective surgery for congenital heart defects. The study's findings and limits: Among thymic and blood repertoires, usage of V and J genes appeared biased. Thymic repertoires of unrelated individuals were reported in related research to overlap highly.

The CDR3 spans 14 residues. V lost 3 bases and J 2 bases, leaving 11 bases between the germline ends. Germline loops: CDR1 SGHKS, CDR2 YYEKEE (reference sequence). The clonotype comes from a girl under three years old with a congenital heart defect but otherwise immunologically healthy. The chain couples TRBV5-5 to TRBJ2-5; TRBD1 is a possible D gene (6 bases). The sample taken for sequencing was thymus tissue. Here the CDR3 reads CASSSGQEQETQYF. As DNA, the CDR3 is TGTGCCAGCAGCTCGGGACAAGAACAAGAGACCCAGTACTTC.